Shown below are 8 T cell receptor beta chains from a single sample sequenced in a study of blood T cell repertoires in COVID-19 (dated by TCRdb to 2018 to 2020). Library preparation was by the immunoSEQ multiplex PCR assay. Imported from immuneACCESS, the table was reduced by TCRdb to in-frame sequences with V and J called. These copies leave out some clones; in studies compared against another copy, an unresolved V gene accounts for under half, and the cause of the remainder is not known. The sample data list around 270,000 clones, and approximately 90% of these were observed just once. Together, the top ten hold about 4.6% of the sample. The sequenced sample was peripheral blood. The receptors shown here come from a man in his forties with acute or convalescent COVID-19.

V usage is TRBV3-1 (or the pseudogene TRBV3-2) and J usage is TRBJ1-3; TRBD1 agrees at 11 bases. Germline loops: CDR1 LGHDT, CDR2 YNNKEL (reference sequence). This CDR3 is built from 16 residues. Trimming removed 1 base from V and 3 bases from J; junction bases left unmatched: 2. The CDR3 loop reads CASSQGTGGFGNTIYF. CDR3 sequence (DNA): TGTGCCAGCAGCCAAGGGACAGGGGGCTTTGGAAACACCATATATTTT.

CDR3 residues: CASSPPLSGGAEEQYF. The CDR3 DNA follows: TGTGCCAGCAGTCCACCTCTTTCCGGGGGGGCCGAAGAGCAGTACTTC. The chain uses TRBV4-2 and TRBJ2-7; 8 bases align to TRBD2. J gave up 7 bases and V 6 bases, and 17 bases lay outside the gene matches. Germline CDR1 and CDR2: LGHNA and YNFKEQ. This CDR3 comprises 16 residues.

V is TRBV5-1 and J is TRBJ2-1, with D tentatively TRBD1 (6 bases). CDR1 and CDR2 from the germline V gene are SGHRS and YFSETQ. This CDR3 has 15 amino acids. V gave up 2 bases and J gave up 3 bases, with 12 bases separating them. In DNA, the CDR3 is TGCGCCAGCAGCTTTCCGCAGGGGTTCTACAATGAGCAGTTCTTC. Translating it yields CASSFPQGFYNEQFF.

This clone was picked up a small number of times. The V call is TRBV24-1, the J call TRBJ2-2; D gene ambiguous. V lost 7 bases and J 7 bases, leaving 12 bases between the germline ends. This CDR3 spans 13 amino acids. Germline CDR1 reads KGHDR; CDR2 reads SFDVKD. CDR3 in DNA: TGTGCCACCAGCCCCCACTTTGGCGGGGAGCTGTTTTTT. Its translation: CATSPHFGGELFF.

With regard to this clone: The sample contains more than one DNA sequence encoding this CDR3. V is TRBV3-1 (or the pseudogene TRBV3-2) and J is TRBJ2-7; no firm D call. V was trimmed by 1 base and J by 0 bases, leaving 7 bases between them. The CDR3 spans 14 residues. Germline assignment: CDR1 LGHDT and CDR2 YNNKEL (reference sequence). This CDR3 reads CASSQGTASYEQYF. In DNA, the CDR3 is TGTGCCAGCAGCCAAGGAACAGCCTCCTACGAGCAGTACTTC.

The J gene is TRBJ2-7, the V gene TRBV3-1 (or the pseudogene TRBV3-2); D perhaps matches TRBD1 (6 bases). There are 14 residues in the CDR3. Germline CDR1 is LGHDT and CDR2 is YNNKEL (reference sequence). The V end was cut by 3 bases, the J end by 3 bases, with 12 bases between. CDR3 bases: TGTGCCAGCAGCCACCTCGACAGGATCTACGAGCAGTACTTC. Its translation is CASSHLDRIYEQYF.

The chain couples TRBV11-2 to TRBJ2-2; 7 bases fit TRBD1. The CDR3 has 17 residues. The germline gives CDR1 SGHAT, CDR2 FQNNGV. V trimming: 3 bases; J trimming: 2 bases; junction bases outside the gene matches: 9. The CDR3 protein is CASSLTGQLFNTGELFF. CDR3 nucleotide sequence: TGTGCCAGCAGCTTGACGGGACAGCTATTCAACACCGGGGAGCTGTTTTTT.

The chain employs TRBV11-2 and TRBJ2-7, with TRBD1 as a possible D gene (6 bases). Germline V gene sequence: CDR1 SGHAT, CDR2 FQNNGV. V was trimmed by 5 bases and J by 2 bases, leaving 13 bases between them. The CDR3 length is 14 residues. The CDR3 protein is CASSPDRGAYEQYF. The CDR3 bases are TGTGCCAGCAGCCCGGACAGAGGGGCCTACGAGCAGTACTTC.